These T cell receptor beta chains were read from a single sample in a study of response to subunit inactivated influenza vaccine. TCRdb independently ran MiXCR on the RT-PCR reads; one entry per CDR3 protein. Of 710,000 or so distinct CDR3 sequences in the sample, 15% to 18% were seen once. This sample comprised PBMCs from blood, obtained roughly 13 days after vaccination. These receptors originate from a man in his forties or fifties who received an inactivated influenza vaccine. The CDR3 runs from the conserved cysteine through the conserved F or W. D genes are given only for firm matches. Only some rows state a clone size, as once, few, many or a class for expanded clones.

>NA|TRBV3-1|NA|12|TRBJ2-1
TGTGCCAGCAGCCAATCCTCCAATGAGCAGTTCTTC
CASSQSSNEQFF
>NA|TRBV6-5|few|18|TRBJ1-1
TGTGCCAGCAGTTATAGAAAGCTCTTGAAACCTTCCCCCACTGAAGCTTTCTTT
CASSYRKLLKPSPTEAFF
>NA|TRBV7-9|few|15|TRBJ2-1
TGTGCCAGCAGCTTAGTATCCGGGCAGGTTAATGAGCAGTTCTTC
CASSLVSGQVNEQFF
>TRBD1|TRBV28|NA|14|TRBJ2-5
TGTGCCAGCAGTCCCCGGGACAGAAAAGAGACCCAGTACTTC
CASSPRDRKETQYF
>TRBD2|TRBV20-1|many|13|TRBJ2-1
TGCAGTGCAGGGGAGCCGGGAGGCAATGAGCAGTTCTTC
CSAGEPGGNEQFF
>NA|TRBV29-1|many|13|TRBJ2-3
TGCAGCGGCCGCCCCTTAAGCACAGATACGCAGTATTTT
CSGRPLSTDTQYF
>NA|TRBV28|few|11|TRBJ2-2
TGTGCCAGCATAGGATACAGGGAGCTGTTTTTT
CASIGYRELFF
>NA|TRBV14|few|14|TRBJ2-7
TGTGCCAGCAGCCAGAACTCCCGTCCCAGTGAGCAGTACTTC
CASSQNSRPSEQYF
>NA|TRBV7-2|many|13|TRBJ2-5
TGTGCCAGCAGCTTCTCACCCCGGGAGACCCAGTACTTC
CASSFSPRETQYF
>NA|TRBV6-1|NA|15|TRBJ2-5
TGTGCCAGCAGTGCCAGAACTAGGGACCGAGAGACCCAGTACTTC
CASSARTRDRETQYF
>NA|TRBV12-3/TRBV12-4|NA|14|TRBJ1-1
TGTGCCAGCAGCAGTTGGGGGTCGAACACTGAAGCTTTCTTT
CASSSWGSNTEAFF
>NA|TRBV7-9|NA|17|TRBJ1-2
TGTGCCAGCAGCCGATTCCGACCCAGGGATTTCGCAGAAGGCTACACCTTC
CASSRFRPRDFAEGYTF
>TRBD2|TRBV29-1|NA|14|TRBJ2-5
TGCAGCGTTGCCCGAGCGGGAGGAGAAGAGACCCAGTACTTC
CSVARAGGEETQYF
>NA|TRBV30|NA|12|TRBJ2-5
TGTGCCTGGAGTGCGGGCCACGGGACCCAGTACTTC
CAWSAGHGTQYF
>NA|TRBV7-6|few|13|TRBJ2-3
TGTGCCAGCAGCCTCACAAGGTCGGATACGCAGTATTTT
CASSLTRSDTQYF
>TRBD2|TRBV11-2|few|17|TRBJ2-1
TGTGCCAGCAGCTTAGTTCACGGGAGGGCCGTCTGGAATGAGCAGTTCTTC
CASSLVHGRAVWNEQFF
>NA|TRBV7-9|NA|13|TRBJ1-1
TGTGCCAGCAGCTTAGTTGGTGACTCTGAAGCTTTCTTT
CASSLVGDSEAFF
>TRBD1|TRBV15|NA|14|TRBJ2-3
TGTGCCACCAGCACCCGACAGGGACCGTATACGCAGTATTTT
CATSTRQGPYTQYF
>NA|TRBV4-2|NA|16|TRBJ2-1
TGTGCCAGCAGCCAAGAATCCCAGCCTTATAACAATGAGCAGTTCTTC
CASSQESQPYNNEQFF
>TRBD2|TRBV7-2|NA|15|TRBJ2-7
TGTGCCAGCAGCGGGGTAGCGGGGACTACCTACGAGCAGTACTTC
CASSGVAGTTYEQYF
>TRBD1|TRBV6-1|NA|13|TRBJ1-2
TGTGCCAGCACGGACAGGGGTTTCGACGGCTACACCTTC
CASTDRGFDGYTF
>NA|TRBV4-1|NA|15|TRBJ2-2
TGCGCCAGCAGCCGAGAGGGACGATTCACCGGGGAGCTGTTTTTT
CASSREGRFTGELFF
>TRBD2|TRBV20-1|many|15|TRBJ2-7
TGCAGTGCTACCAGTCCGGGGACTAGCTCCCACGAGCAGTACTTC
CSATSPGTSSHEQYF
>NA|TRBV12-3/TRBV12-4|few|13|TRBJ1-1
TGTGCCAGCAGCTCCCGTCGGACCACTGAAGCTTTCTTT
CASSSRRTTEAFF
>NA|TRBV6-1|few|16|TRBJ1-2
TGTGCCACCCATCCCACCATAGGAGGAAGAGGCTATGGCTACACCTTC
CATHPTIGGRGYGYTF
>TRBD2|TRBV6-1|few|16|TRBJ2-5
TGTGCCAGCAGTCGGACTAGCGGGGGGGATCAAGAGACCCAGTACTTC
CASSRTSGGDQETQYF
>TRBD1|TRBV20-1|NA|15|TRBJ2-7
TGCAGTGCTAGGTCCCCGCAGGGACAGGGATACGAGCAGTACTTC
CSARSPQGQGYEQYF